The clone carrying this T cell receptor beta chain was seen a handful of times. Germline V CDR1 and CDR2: LGHDT, YNNKEL (reference sequence). The CDR3 is made up of 14 amino acids. V lost 3 bases to trimming and J lost 3 bases, with 11 bases between them. The data stem from a study of blood T cell repertoires in COVID-19. Whole-study context: Specimens from acute and convalescent COVID-19 originated in the United States, Italy and Spain.

Sequencing used immunoSEQ multiplex PCR; TCRdb keeps in-frame clones, though not all of them. The data show about 410,000 clones, roughly 91% seen once. Ages ranged from roughly 18 to 100 years, with residence in approximately 23 US areas. This TCR was sampled from a woman aged 25 to 39 who had recovered from COVID-19. Sequencing used PBMCs or T cells enriched from blood (not recorded which). The chain uses TRBV3-1 (or the pseudogene TRBV3-2) and TRBJ1-2; tentatively, D is TRBD1 (5 bases). CDR3 nucleotides: TGTGCCAGCAGCCATCAGGGCCTCTACTATGGCTACACCTTC. It specifies CASSHQGLYYGYTF.